The entry below gives a single TCR beta chain sequence along with its context. The record originates from a study of blood T cell repertoires in COVID-19. Looking at the study overall: There were acute and convalescent COVID-19 samples, and they came from the United States, Italy and Spain. PBMCs, B-cell-depleted T cells, or T cells provided the cDNA or gDNA that made up the material.

With 5 bases removed from V and 4 bases from J, the gap between germline ends came to 12 bases. Germline CDR1 and CDR2: LNHDA and SQIVND (reference sequence). The CDR3 extends over 13 amino acids. Original data processing: Reference gene primer amplification gave nucleated cell count estimates. TCRdb's table, derived via immunoSEQ multiplex PCR, lists solely in-frame clones and lacks some. That table furnishes V, J and clone size, whereas the DNA furnished D and trimming. The sample lists about 190,000 clones, approximately 79% occurring once. V is TRBV19 and J is TRBJ2-7, with D maybe TRBD2 (5 bases). Material: peripheral blood. The TCR sequence derives from a man in his forties or fifties who had recovered from COVID-19. CDR3 nucleotides: TGTGCCAGTAGTGGCCGGACTGTGTACGAGCAGTACTTC. It is translated as CASSGRTVYEQYF.